This TCR beta chain was profiled in a study of kidney transplant recipient with SARS-CoV-2 infection. One entry per CDR3 protein results from TCRdb running MiXCR on the reads. This sample has about 250,000 distinct CDR3 sequences; about 28% occur once, and the top ten carry under 9.5%. The CDR3 contains 16 residues. The germline V gene encodes CDR1 SGHDT and CDR2 YYEEEE. On this clonotype itself: An end of the junction does not agree with germline; a read error may underlie this.

This rearrangement joins TRBV5-6 to TRBJ2-3; a weak D match, TRBD2 (6 bases). Sample: a blood sample, taken at baseline and on roughly day 110 from a kidney transplant recipient. The TCR was taken from a male patient in his thirties who had COVID-19 and was a kidney transplant recipient. The T cells may come from the graft donor. CDR3 amino acids: CVSSLLGGALADTQYF. The CDR3 bases are TGTGTCAGCAGCTTGTTGGGGGGAGCCCTCGCGGATACGCAGTATTTT. Based on the CDR3 plus reference TRBV5-6 and TRBJ2-3, the full variable domain is DAGVTQSPTHLIKTRGQQVTLRCSPKSGHDTVSWYQQALGQGPQFIFQYYEEEERQRGNFPDRFSGHQFPNYSSELNVNALLLGDSALYLCVSSLLGGALADTQYFGPGTRLTVL.